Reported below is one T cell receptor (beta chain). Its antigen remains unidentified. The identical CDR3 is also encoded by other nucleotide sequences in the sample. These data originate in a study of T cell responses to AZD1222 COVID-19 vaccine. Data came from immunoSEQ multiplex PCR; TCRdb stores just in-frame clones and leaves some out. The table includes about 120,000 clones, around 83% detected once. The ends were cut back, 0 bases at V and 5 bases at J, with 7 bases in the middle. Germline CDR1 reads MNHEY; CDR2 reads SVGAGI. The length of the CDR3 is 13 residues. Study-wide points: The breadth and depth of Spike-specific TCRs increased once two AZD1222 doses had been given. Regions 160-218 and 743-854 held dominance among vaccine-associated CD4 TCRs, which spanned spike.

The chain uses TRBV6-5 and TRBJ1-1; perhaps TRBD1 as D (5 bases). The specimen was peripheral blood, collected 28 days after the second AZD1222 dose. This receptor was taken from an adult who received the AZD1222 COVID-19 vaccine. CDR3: CASSYSGGTEAFF. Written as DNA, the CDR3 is TGTGCCAGCAGTTACTCGGGGGGTACTGAAGCTTTCTTT.